This T cell receptor (beta chain) was recovered during a study of cytomegalovirus exposure and HLA in healthy donors. Study results and limitations: In a later analysis, at a false discovery rate of 0.05, roughly 17,000 TCR beta sequences were associated with HLA alleles. The study designated 160 or so TCR beta chains cytomegalovirus-associated. Data from an earlier analysis indicated that most TCR beta V segments were productive either about 87% or about 30% of the time. Some segments of the V type, notably TRBV6-2 and TRBV6-3, were excluded as indistinguishable.

Trimming shortened V by 4 bases and J by 4 bases, and 25 bases separated the two germline ends. This CDR3 is built from 18 residues. From germline, CDR1 is MNHNS and CDR2 SASEGT. To note about this clone: The antigen is unknown.

Both 60 Vbeta primers and 13 Jbeta primers went into the PCR. This table comes from immunoSEQ multiplex PCR, and its TCRdb copy is limited to in-frame clones, with some not included. The sample includes over 95,000 clones, around 77% of them seen just once. Specimen: PBMCs. This clonotype was obtained from a middle-aged man in good health and CMV-seropositive. The J gene is TRBJ1-1, the V gene TRBV6-1; D call uncertain. The CDR3 region has the DNA TGTGCCAGCAGTGCTAGAGATAGCGGTGATGGTCTTGGCACTGAAGCTTTCTTT. Translation: CASSARDSGDGLGTEAFF.